What follows describes a single T cell receptor beta chain. This record belongs to a study of T cell changes during pregnancy in multiple sclerosis. Produced via immunoSEQ multiplex PCR; TCRdb's table is partial and in-frame only. The repertoire holds fewer than 60,000 clones, with roughly 94% as singletons. This clonotype was sampled from a female donor with multiple sclerosis, enrolled in a pregnancy study. The material was CD4+ T cells from peripheral blood mononuclear cells, obtained in the third trimester of pregnancy.

The chain's CDR3 is CSATGTGATGNTIYF. The DNA of the CDR3 is TGCAGCGCCACCGGGACAGGGGCGACTGGAAACACCATATATTTT. The J gene is TRBJ1-3, the V gene TRBV29-1; TRBD1 agrees at 10 bases. Germline loops: CDR1 SQVTM, CDR2 ANQGSEA. Trimming removed 7 bases from V and 2 bases from J; junction bases left unmatched: 8. This CDR3 has 15 residues.